Below are 20 T cell receptor beta chains sequenced from a single sample in a study of cytotoxic CD8 clonotypes in ibrutinib-treated CLL. Profiling relied on immunoSEQ multiplex PCR, and the TCRdb table lists in-frame clones only, not all of them. The data hold roughly 160,000 clones, with more than 65% observed a single time. Source: PBMCs, taken after 12 months of ibrutinib treatment. These receptors were collected from a human donor with chronic lymphocytic leukemia.

The genes are TRBV28 and TRBJ2-1, with TRBD2 matching 11 bases. With 5 bases clipped from V and 13 bases from J, the junction kept 16 bases outside the gene matches. CDR1 is MDHEN, CDR2 SYDVKM, per germline. This CDR3 has 16 residues. Written as DNA, the CDR3 is TGTGCCAGCAGTGATGGGACTAGCGGACGTGGGAGGCAACAGTTCTTC. Protein sequence: CASSDGTSGRGRQQFF.

The V call is TRBV7-2, the J call TRBJ2-7, with 12 bases aligning to TRBD2. J gave up 0 bases and V 3 bases, and 3 bases lay outside the gene matches. CDR1 SGHTA and CDR2 FQGNSA come from the germline V gene. This CDR3 spans 16 amino acids. The CDR3 region is CASSFGLAGHSYEQYF. The CDR3 region has the DNA TGTGCCAGCAGCTTCGGACTAGCGGGACACTCCTACGAGCAGTACTTC.

The chain carries TRBV7-9 and TRBJ2-1, with TRBD2 as a possible D gene (7 bases). CDR1 is SEHNR, CDR2 FQNEAQ, per germline (reference sequence). This CDR3 has 16 amino acids. Trimming removed 6 bases from V and 8 bases from J, with 23 bases in between. DNA of the CDR3: TGTGCCAGCAGTAAAGGGGGGACTACTAAAGGAGATGAGCAGTTCTTC. It translates to CASSKGGTTKGDEQFF.

The V call is TRBV14, the J call TRBJ2-1; D is unresolved. V lost 4 bases and J lost 3, with 10 bases in between. The germline CDR1 and CDR2 sequences are SGHDN and FVKESK. The CDR3 extends over 14 amino acids. The CDR3 region has the DNA TGTGCCAGCAGCCCCCTATTGGGCTACAATGAGCAGTTCTTC. Amino acid sequence: CASSPLLGYNEQFF. The full variable domain, completed using reference TRBV14 and TRBJ2-1, is EAGVTQFPSHSVIEKGQTVTLRCDPISGHDNLYWYRRVMGKEIKFLLHFVKESKQDESGMPNNRFLAERTGGTYSTLKVQPAELEDSGVYFCASSPLLGYNEQFFGPGTRLTVL.

Only one count was recorded for this clone. This chain connects TRBV4-1 to TRBJ1-2, with D perhaps matching TRBD1 (5 bases). The germline V gene encodes CDR1 MGHRA and CDR2 YSYEKL. This CDR3 region has 16 residues. V lost 4 bases and J 3 bases, leaving 18 bases between the germline ends. The CDR3 reads CASSPLGQAIDYGYTF. The CDR3 bases are TGCGCCAGCAGCCCCCTGGGGCAGGCAATCGACTATGGCTACACCTTC.

The V call is TRBV2, the J call TRBJ2-3; a weak D match, TRBD1 (7 bases). The CDR3 has 15 amino acids. V lost 7 bases and J 3 bases, leaving 17 bases between the germline ends. The germline V gene has CDR1 SNHLY and CDR2 FYNNEI. The CDR3 sequence: CASTEEGARTDTQYF. For the CDR3, the DNA is TGTGCCAGCACCGAGGAGGGGGCGAGGACAGATACGCAGTATTTT. Full variable domain (rest looked up from reference TRBV2 and TRBJ2-3): EPEVTQTPSHQVTQMGQEVILRCVPISNHLYFYWYRQILGQKVEFLVSFYNNEISEKSEIFDDQFSVERPDGSNFTLKIRSTKLEDSAMYFCASTEEGARTDTQYFGPGTRLTVL.

For the CDR3, the DNA is TGTGCCAGCAGCCTCTTGTCCGGAAACACCATATATTTT. Translation gives CASSLLSGNTIYF. V and J are TRBV11-2 and TRBJ1-3; D is undetermined. The CDR3 length is 13 residues. From germline, CDR1 is SGHAT and CDR2 FQNNGV. V was cut by 5 bases and J by 4 bases, with 9 bases left in between.

V usage is TRBV6-5 and J usage is TRBJ2-7; 8 nucleotides line up with TRBD1. Germline CDR1 and CDR2: MNHEY and SVGAGI. V lost 6 bases and J lost 1; bases outside the gene matches: 8. The CDR3 has 15 amino acids. The CDR3 bases are TGTGCCAGCAGCGGAACAGGGGGAAGGTCCTACGAGCAGTACTTC. Translated: CASSGTGGRSYEQYF.

The chain uses TRBV7-2 and TRBJ1-5; D not resolved. V shed 6 bases and J shed 0 bases, with 6 bases lying between them. Germline V CDR1 and CDR2: SGHTA, FQGNSA. This CDR3 comprises 13 residues. CDR3 nucleotides: TGTGCCAGCAGGGGCGGTAGCAATCAGCCCCAGCATTTT. This codes for CASRGGSNQPQHF.

This clone was recorded a few times. CDR3 residues: CASSVVEAPTDTQYF. CDR3 DNA: TGTGCCAGCAGCGTAGTGGAGGCCCCCACAGATACGCAGTATTTT. The chain couples TRBV9 to TRBJ2-3; D perhaps matches TRBD2 (5 bases). Germline assignment: CDR1 SGDLS and CDR2 YYNGEE. The CDR3 contains 15 residues. V gave up 0 bases and J gave up 2 bases, with 10 bases separating them.

CDR3 amino acids: CSARDIQHTF. CDR3 DNA: TGCAGTGCTAGAGATATCCAGCACACCTTC. The V call is TRBV20-1, the J call TRBJ1-2, with D hard to call. The CDR3 is 10 residues long. V gave up 0 bases and J gave up 12 bases, with 8 bases separating them. From germline, CDR1 is DFQATT and CDR2 SNEGSKA (reference sequence).

This rearrangement joins TRBV4-3 to TRBJ2-3, with 12 bases matching TRBD2. CDR3 length: 17 amino acids. CDR1 is LGHNA and CDR2 is YSLEER in the germline V gene. V shed 4 bases and J 4 bases; nucleotides not matched to a gene: 9. CDR3 coding DNA: TGCGCCAGCAGCCGCACACTAGCGGGAGGTGGTTCAGATACGCAGTATTTT. This sequence encodes CASSRTLAGGGSDTQYF.

J is TRBJ2-3 and V is TRBV7-9; no clear D gene. Germline V gene sequence: CDR1 SEHNR, CDR2 FQNEAQ (reference sequence). The CDR3 has 14 residues. V was pared by 1 base and J by 4 bases, with 9 bases between. The CDR3 DNA sequence: TGTGCCAGCAGCTTAGAGAACAGCGCAGATACGCAGTATTTT. This encodes CASSLENSADTQYF.

The CDR3 sequence is CASSFRGPYNEQFF. CDR3 coding DNA: TGTGCCAGCAGCTTCCGAGGACCCTACAATGAGCAGTTCTTC. The gene calls are TRBV5-8 and TRBJ2-1; no clear D gene. This CDR3 is built from 14 residues. Per germline, CDR1 SGHTS and CDR2 YDEGEE. The V gene lost 2 bases and the J gene lost 2 bases, with 8 bases spanning the gap.

The V call is TRBV30, the J call TRBJ1-6; the D is unclear. Germline V lookup: CDR1 GTSNPN, CDR2 SVGIG (reference sequence). V was pared by 0 bases and J by 7 bases, with 7 bases between. The CDR3 has 13 residues. The CDR3 is CAWSVGENSPLHF. The CDR3 region has the DNA TGTGCCTGGAGTGTTGGGGAGAATTCACCCCTCCACTTT.

This clone was seen a handful of times. The chain links TRBV28 to TRBJ1-2; no firm D call. This CDR3 is 14 amino acids long. V lost 2 bases to trimming and J lost 8 bases, with 15 bases between them. Germline lookup yields CDR1 MDHEN and CDR2 SYDVKM. The DNA for the CDR3 is TGTGCCAGCAGTTTAGTGTCAGGCCTAGAGGGCTACACCTTC. Translating it yields CASSLVSGLEGYTF.

The genes are TRBV19 and TRBJ1-1; 7 positions match TRBD1. The CDR3 consists of 14 residues. V lost 3 bases, J lost 11 bases, and 12 bases stayed unmatched. Germline V gene lookup returns CDR1 LNHDA and CDR2 SQIVND (reference sequence). The CDR3 DNA reads TGTGCCAGTAGTATTTCGGGACAGCTGATCGGGGCTTTCTTT. Amino acids: CASSISGQLIGAFF.

The genes are TRBV28 and TRBJ2-2, with TRBD1 identical over 7 bases. CDR1 and CDR2 from the germline V gene are MDHEN and SYDVKM. Trimming at V came to 6 bases and at J to 4 bases, leaving 5 bases not matched to a gene. This CDR3 is built from 14 residues. The CDR3 DNA reads TGTGCCAGCAGGACAGGGTCGTTCACCGGGGAGCTGTTTTTT. Protein sequence: CASRTGSFTGELFF.

As DNA, the CDR3 is TGTGCCAGCAGCTTGAACAATGAGCAGTTCTTC. Translating gives CASSLNNEQFF. This sequence joins TRBV5-4 and TRBJ2-1; no definite D call. V was shortened by 1 base and J by 5 bases, with 1 base between the two germline ends. The CDR3 contains 11 residues. Germline V gives CDR1 SGHNT, CDR2 YYREEE (reference sequence).

This chain joins TRBV7-9 and TRBJ1-4; a possible D gene is TRBD1 (6 bases). CDR1 is SEHNR and CDR2 is FQNEAQ in the germline V gene (reference sequence). The CDR3 runs to 16 residues. Trimming removed 1 base from V and 6 bases from J, with 15 bases in between. Here the CDR3 reads CASSLGTPGAYEKLFF. CDR3 bases: TGTGCCAGCAGCTTAGGGACGCCGGGGGCTTATGAAAAACTGTTTTTT.